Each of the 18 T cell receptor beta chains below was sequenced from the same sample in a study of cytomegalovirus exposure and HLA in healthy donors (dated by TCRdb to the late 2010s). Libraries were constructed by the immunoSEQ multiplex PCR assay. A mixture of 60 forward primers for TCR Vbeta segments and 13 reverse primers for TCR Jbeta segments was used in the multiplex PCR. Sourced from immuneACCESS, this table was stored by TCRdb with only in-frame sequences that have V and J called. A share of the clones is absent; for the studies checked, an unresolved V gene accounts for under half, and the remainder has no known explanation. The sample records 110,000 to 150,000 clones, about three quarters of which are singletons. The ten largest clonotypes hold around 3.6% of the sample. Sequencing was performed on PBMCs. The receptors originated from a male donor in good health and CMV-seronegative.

The CDR3 here is CASSPQGQGQPQHF. Here the CDR3 DNA reads TGTGCCAGCAGTCCACAGGGGCAGGGTCAGCCCCAGCATTTT. The V and J genes are TRBV6-6 and TRBJ1-5; TRBD1 agrees at 7 bases. J gave up 6 bases and V 5 bases, and 7 bases lay outside the gene matches. The CDR3 consists of 14 residues. Germline CDR1 MNHNY, CDR2 SVGAGI (reference sequence).

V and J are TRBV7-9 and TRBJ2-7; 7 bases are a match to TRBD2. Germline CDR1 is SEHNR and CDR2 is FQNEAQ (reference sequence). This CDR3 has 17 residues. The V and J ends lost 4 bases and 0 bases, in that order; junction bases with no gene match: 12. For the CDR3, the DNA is TGTGCCAGCAGCTCAGCTGTGGGGGGGAAAAACTCCTACGAGCAGTACTTC. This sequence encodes CASSSAVGGKNSYEQYF.

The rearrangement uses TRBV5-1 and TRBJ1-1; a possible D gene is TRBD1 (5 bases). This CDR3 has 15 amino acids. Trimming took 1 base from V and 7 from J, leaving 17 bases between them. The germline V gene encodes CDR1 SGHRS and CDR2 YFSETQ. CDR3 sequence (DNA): TGCGCCAGCAGCTTGAGGCAAGTTGGAAGGGGTGAAGCTTTCTTT. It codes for CASSLRQVGRGEAFF.

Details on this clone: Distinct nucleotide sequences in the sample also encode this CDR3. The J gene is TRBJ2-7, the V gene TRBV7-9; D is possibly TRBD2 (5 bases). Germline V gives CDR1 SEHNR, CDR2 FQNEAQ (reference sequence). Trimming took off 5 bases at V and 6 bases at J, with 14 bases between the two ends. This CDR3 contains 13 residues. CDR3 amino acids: CASSTRTGGEQYF. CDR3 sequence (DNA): TGTGCCAGCAGCACCCGGACCGGAGGCGAGCAGTACTTC.

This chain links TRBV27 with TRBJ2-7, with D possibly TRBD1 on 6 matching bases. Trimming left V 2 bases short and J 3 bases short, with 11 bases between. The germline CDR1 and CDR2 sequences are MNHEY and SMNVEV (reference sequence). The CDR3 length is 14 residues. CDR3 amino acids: CASSLRGHNYEQYF. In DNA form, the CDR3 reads TGTGCCAGCAGTTTAAGGGGACATAACTACGAGCAGTACTTC.

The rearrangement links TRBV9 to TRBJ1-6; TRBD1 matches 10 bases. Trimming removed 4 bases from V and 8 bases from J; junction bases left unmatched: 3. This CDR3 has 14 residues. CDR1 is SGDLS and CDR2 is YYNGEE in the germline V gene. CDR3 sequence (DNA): TGTGCCAGCAGCCCGGGACAGGGGTATTCACCCCTCCACTTT. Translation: CASSPGQGYSPLHF.

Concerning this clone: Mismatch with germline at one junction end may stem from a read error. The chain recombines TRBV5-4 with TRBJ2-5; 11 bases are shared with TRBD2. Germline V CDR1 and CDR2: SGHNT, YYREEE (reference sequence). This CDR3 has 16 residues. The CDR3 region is CASSSRLAGYQEAQYF. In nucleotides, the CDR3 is TGTGCCAGCAGCTCAAGACTAGCGGGGTACCAAGAGGCCCAGTACTTC.

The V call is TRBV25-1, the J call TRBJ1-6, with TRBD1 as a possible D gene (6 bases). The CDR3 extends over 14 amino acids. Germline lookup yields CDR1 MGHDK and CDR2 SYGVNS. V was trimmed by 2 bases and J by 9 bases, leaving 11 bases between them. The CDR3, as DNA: TGTGCCAGCAGTGAAGGGGGCTTTATTTCACCCCTCCACTTT. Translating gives CASSEGGFISPLHF. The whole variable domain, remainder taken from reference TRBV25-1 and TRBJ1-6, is EADIYQTPRYLVIGTGKKITLECSQTMGHDKMYWYQQDPGMELHLIHYSYGVNSTEKGDLSSESTVSRIRTEHFPLTLESARPSHTSQYLCASSEGGFISPLHFGNGTRLTVT.

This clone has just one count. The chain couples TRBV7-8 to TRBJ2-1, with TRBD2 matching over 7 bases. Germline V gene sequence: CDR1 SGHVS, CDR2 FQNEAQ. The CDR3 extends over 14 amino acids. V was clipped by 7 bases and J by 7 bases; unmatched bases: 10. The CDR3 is CASTHRREENEQFF. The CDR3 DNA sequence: TGTGCCAGCACGCATCGCCGGGAGGAAAATGAGCAGTTCTTC.

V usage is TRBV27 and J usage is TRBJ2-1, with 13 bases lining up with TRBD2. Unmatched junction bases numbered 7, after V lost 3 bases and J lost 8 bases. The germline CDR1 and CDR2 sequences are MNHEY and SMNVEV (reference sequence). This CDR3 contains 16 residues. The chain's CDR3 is CASSFSGGLAGDEQFF. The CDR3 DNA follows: TGTGCCAGCAGTTTTAGCGGAGGACTAGCGGGGGATGAGCAGTTCTTC.

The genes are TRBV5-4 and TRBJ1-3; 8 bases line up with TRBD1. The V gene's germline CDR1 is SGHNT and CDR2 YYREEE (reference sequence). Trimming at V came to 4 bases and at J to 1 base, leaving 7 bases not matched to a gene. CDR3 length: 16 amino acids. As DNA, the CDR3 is TGTGCCAGCAGCCGTACGACAGGGGTTTCTGGAAACACCATATATTTT. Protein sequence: CASSRTTGVSGNTIYF.

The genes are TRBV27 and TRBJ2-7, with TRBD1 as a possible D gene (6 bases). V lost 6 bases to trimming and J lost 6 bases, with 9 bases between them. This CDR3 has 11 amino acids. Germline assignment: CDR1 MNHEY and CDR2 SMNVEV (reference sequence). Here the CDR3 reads CASRSRGEQYF. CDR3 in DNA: TGTGCCAGCAGGAGCAGGGGCGAGCAGTACTTC.

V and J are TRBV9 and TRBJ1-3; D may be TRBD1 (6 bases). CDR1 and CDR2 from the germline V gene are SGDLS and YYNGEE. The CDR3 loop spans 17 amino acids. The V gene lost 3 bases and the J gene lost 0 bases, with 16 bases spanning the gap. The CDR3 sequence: CASSASPGQPSGNTIYF. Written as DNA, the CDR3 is TGTGCCAGCAGCGCATCACCGGGACAACCCTCTGGAAACACCATATATTTT.

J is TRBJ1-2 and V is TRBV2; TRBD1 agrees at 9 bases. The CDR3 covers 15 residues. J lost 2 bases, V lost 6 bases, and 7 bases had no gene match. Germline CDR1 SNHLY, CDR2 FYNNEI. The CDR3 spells CASRVMTGGNYGYTF. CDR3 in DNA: TGTGCCAGCAGAGTAATGACAGGGGGAAACTATGGCTACACCTTC.

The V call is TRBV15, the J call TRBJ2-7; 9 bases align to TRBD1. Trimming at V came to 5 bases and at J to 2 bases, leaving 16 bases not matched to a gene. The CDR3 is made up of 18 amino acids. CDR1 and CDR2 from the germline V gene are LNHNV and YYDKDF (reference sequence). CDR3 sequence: CATSGTIIPGQGPYEQYF. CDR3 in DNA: TGTGCCACCAGCGGAACGATAATTCCGGGACAGGGCCCCTACGAGCAGTACTTC. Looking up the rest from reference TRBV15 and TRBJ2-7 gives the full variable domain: DAMVIQNPRYQVTQFGKPVTLSCSQTLNHNVMYWYQQKSSQAPKLLFHYYDKDFNNEADTPDNFQSRRPNTSFCFLDIRSPGLGDTAMYLCATSGTIIPGQGPYEQYFGPGTRLTVT.

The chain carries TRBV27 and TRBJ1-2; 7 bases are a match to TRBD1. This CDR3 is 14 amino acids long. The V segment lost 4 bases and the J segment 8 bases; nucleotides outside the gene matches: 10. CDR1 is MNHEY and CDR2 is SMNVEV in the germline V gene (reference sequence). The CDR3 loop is CASSYRQGAYGYTF. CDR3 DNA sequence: TGTGCCAGCAGTTACAGACAGGGAGCTTACGGCTACACCTTC.

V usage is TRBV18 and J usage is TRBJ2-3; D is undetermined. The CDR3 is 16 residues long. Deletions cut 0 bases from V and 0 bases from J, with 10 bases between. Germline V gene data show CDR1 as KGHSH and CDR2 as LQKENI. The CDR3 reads CASSPPNQASTDTQYF. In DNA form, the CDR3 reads TGTGCCAGCTCACCACCTAACCAGGCGAGCACAGATACGCAGTATTTT.

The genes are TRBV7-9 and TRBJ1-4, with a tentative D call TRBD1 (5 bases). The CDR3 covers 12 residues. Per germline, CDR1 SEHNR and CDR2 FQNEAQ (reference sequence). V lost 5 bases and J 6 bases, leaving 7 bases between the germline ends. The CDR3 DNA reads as TGTGCCAGCAGCCCCAGGGATGAAAAACTGTTTTTT. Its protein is CASSPRDEKLFF.